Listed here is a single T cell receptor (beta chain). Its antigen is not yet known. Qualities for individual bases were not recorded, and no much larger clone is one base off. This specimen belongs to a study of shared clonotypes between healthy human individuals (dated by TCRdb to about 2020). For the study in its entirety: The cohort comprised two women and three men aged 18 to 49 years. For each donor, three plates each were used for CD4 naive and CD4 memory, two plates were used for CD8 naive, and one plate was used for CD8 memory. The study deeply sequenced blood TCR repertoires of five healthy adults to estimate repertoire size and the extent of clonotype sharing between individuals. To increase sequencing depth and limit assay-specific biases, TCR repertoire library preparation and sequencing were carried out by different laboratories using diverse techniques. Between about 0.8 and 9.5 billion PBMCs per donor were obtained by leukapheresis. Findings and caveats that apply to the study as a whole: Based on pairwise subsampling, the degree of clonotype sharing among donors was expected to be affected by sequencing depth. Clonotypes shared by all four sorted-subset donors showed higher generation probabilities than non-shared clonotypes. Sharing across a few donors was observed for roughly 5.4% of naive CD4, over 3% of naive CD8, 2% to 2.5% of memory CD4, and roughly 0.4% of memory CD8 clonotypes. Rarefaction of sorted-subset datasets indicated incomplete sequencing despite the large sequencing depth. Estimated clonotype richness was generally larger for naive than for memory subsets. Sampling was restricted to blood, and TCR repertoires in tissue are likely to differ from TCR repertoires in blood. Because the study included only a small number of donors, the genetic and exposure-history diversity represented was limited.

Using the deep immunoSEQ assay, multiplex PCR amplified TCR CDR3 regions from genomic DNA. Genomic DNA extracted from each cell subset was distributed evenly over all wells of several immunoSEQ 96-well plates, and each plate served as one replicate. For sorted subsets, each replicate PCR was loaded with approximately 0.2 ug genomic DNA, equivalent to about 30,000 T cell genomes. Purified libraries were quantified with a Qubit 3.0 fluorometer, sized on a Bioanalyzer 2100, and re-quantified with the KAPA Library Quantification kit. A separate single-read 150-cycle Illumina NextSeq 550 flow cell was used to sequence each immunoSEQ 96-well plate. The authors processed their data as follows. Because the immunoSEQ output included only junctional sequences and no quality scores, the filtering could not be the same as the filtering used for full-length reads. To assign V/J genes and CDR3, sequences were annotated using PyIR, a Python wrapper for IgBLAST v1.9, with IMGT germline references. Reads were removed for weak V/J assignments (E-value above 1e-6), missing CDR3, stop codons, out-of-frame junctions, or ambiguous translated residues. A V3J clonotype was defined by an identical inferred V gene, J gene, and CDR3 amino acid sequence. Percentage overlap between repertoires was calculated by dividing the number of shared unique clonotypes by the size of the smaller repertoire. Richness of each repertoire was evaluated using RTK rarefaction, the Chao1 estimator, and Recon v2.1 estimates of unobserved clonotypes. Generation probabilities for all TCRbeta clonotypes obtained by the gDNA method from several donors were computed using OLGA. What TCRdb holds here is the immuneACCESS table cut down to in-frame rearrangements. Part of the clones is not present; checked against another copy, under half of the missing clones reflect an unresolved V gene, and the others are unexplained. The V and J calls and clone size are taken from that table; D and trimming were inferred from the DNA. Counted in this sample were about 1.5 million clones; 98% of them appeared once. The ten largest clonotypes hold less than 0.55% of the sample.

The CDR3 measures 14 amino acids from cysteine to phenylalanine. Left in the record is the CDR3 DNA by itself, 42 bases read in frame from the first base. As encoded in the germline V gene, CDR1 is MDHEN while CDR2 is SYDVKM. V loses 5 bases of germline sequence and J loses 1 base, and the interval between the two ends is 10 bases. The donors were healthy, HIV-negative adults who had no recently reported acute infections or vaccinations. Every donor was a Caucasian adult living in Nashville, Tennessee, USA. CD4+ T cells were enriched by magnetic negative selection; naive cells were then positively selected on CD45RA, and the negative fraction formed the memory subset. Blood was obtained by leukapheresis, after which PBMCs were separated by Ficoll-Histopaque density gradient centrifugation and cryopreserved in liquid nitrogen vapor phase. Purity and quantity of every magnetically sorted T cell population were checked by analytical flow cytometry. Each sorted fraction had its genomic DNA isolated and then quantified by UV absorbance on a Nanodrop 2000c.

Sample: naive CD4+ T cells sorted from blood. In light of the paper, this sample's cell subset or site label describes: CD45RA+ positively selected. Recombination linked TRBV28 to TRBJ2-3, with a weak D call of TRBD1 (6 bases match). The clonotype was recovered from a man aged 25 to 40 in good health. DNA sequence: TGTGCCAGCAGTCAAGGGGGAGGCACAGATACGCAGTATTTT. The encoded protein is CASSQGGGTDTQYF.